This note documents a single TCR beta chain sequence. Its antigen is as yet unknown. Trimming pared 4 bases from V and 5 bases from J, leaving 21 bases between. The CDR3 contains 16 residues. Per germline, CDR1 ENHRY and CDR2 SYGVKD. This specimen belongs to a study of OX40 agonist ivuxolimab in advanced cancers. Study details: It was ivuxolimab, an agonistic anti-OX40 (CD134) antibody, that patients were treated with. Whole-study results and caveats: Partial responders at 0.1-3.0 mg/kg had among the lowest clonal expansion.

Profiled with immunoSEQ multiplex PCR; TCRdb holds only in-frame clones, not every one. The sample carries about 67,000 clones, 80% to 90% recorded once. The specimen was CD4+ or CD8+ T cells sorted from blood, collected in a trial of the OX40 agonist ivuxolimab. The receptor comes from an adult with an advanced solid tumor such as melanoma, head and neck, liver or kidney cancer. The V and J genes are TRBV10-3 and TRBJ2-7, with D perhaps being TRBD1 or TRBD2 (5 bases each). This CDR3 reads CAISGNPGTAVDEQYF. In DNA form, the CDR3 reads TGTGCCATCAGTGGGAACCCCGGGACCGCCGTTGACGAGCAGTACTTC.